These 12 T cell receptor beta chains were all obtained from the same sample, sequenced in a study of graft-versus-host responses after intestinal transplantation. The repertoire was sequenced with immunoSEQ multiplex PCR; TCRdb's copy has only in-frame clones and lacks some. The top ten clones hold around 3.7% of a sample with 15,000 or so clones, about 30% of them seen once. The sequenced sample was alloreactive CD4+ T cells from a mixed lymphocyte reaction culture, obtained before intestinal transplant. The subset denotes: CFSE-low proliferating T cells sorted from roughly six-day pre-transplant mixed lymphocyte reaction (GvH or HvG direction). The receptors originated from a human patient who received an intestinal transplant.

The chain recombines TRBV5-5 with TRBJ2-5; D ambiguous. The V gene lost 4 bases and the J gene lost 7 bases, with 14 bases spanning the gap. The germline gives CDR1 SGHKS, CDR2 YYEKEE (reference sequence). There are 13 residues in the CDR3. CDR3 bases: TGTGCCAGCAGCCCCTTGTCCCGAGGGACCCAGTACTTC. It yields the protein CASSPLSRGTQYF.

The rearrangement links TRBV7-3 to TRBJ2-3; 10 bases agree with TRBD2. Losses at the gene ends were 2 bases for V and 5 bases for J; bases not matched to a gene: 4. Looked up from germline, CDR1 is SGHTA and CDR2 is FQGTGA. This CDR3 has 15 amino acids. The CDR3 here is CASSLYTSGKDTQYF. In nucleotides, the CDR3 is TGTGCCAGCAGCTTATATACTAGCGGGAAAGATACGCAGTATTTT. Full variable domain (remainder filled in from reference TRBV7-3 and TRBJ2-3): GAGVSQTPSNKVTEKGKYVELRCDPISGHTALYWYRQSLGQGPEFLIYFQGTGAADDSGLPNDRFFAVRPEGSVSTLKIQRTERGDSAVYLCASSLYTSGKDTQYFGPGTRLTVL.

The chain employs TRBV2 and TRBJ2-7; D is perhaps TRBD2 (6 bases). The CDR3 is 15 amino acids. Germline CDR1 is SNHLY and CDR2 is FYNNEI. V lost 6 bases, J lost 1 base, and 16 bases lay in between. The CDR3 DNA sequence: TGTGCCAGCAGGAAAGGCGGGAACTTATCCTACGAGCAGTACTTC. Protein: CASRKGGNLSYEQYF.

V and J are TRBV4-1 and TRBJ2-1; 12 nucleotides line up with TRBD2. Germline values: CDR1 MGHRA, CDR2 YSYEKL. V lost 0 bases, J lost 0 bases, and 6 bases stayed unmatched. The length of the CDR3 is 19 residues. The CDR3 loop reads CASSQDPGLAGSSYNEQFF. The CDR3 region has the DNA TGCGCCAGCAGCCAAGACCCCGGACTAGCGGGATCCTCCTACAATGAGCAGTTCTTC.

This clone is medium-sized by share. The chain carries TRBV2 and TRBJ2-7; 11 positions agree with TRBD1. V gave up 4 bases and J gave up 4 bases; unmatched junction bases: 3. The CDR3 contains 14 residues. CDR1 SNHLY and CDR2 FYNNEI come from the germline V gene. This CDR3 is CASSAGQGEYEQYF. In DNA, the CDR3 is TGTGCCAGCAGTGCGGGACAGGGGGAGTACGAGCAGTACTTC.

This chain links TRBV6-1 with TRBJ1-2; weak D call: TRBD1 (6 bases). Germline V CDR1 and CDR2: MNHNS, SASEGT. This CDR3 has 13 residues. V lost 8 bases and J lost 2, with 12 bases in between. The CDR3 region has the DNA TGTGCCAGCGGGAGGGGGGGCAACTATGGCTACACCTTC. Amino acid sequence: CASGRGGNYGYTF.

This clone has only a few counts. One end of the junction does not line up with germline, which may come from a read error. The CDR3 protein is CASSYDWGDTQYF. The CDR3 nucleotides read TGTGCCAGCAGTTACGATTGGGGAGATACGCAGTATTTT. The chain carries TRBV10-3 and TRBJ2-3; D is unresolved. The V gene's germline CDR1 is ENHRY and CDR2 SYGVKD. The CDR3 contains 13 residues.

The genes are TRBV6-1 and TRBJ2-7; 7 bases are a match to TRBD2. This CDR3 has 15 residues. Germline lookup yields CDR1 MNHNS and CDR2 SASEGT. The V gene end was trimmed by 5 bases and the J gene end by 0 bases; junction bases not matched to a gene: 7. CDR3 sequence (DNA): TGTGCCAGCAGTCGAAGCGGGACGAGCTCCTACGAGCAGTACTTC. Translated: CASSRSGTSSYEQYF.

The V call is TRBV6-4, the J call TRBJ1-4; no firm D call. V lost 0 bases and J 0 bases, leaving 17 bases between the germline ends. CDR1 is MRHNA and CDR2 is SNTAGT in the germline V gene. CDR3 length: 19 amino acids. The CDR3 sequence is CASSDSNAVPFSTNEKLFF. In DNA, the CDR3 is TGTGCCAGCAGTGACTCGAACGCAGTCCCTTTCTCAACTAATGAAAAACTGTTTTTT.

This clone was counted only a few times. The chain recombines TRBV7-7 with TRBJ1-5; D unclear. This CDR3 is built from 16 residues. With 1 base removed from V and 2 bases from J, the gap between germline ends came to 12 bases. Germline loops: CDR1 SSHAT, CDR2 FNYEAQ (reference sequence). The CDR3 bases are TGTGCCAGCAGCTTAGGGTACGGGAGAGGCAATCAGCCCCAGCATTTT. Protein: CASSLGYGRGNQPQHF.

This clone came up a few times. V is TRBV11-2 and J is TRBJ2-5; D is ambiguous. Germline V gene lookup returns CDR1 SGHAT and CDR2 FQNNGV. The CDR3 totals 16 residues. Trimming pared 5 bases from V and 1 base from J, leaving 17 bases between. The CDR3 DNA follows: TGTGCCAGCAGCCAAGGTTCCTGGCAGATCCAAGAGACCCAGTACTTC. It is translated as CASSQGSWQIQETQYF. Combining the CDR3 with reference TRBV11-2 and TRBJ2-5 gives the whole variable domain EAGVAQSPRYKIIEKRQSVAFWCNPISGHATLYWYQQILGQGPKLLIQFQNNGVVDDSQLPKDRFSAERLKGVDSTLKIQPAKLEDSAVYLCASSQGSWQIQETQYFGPGTRLLVL.

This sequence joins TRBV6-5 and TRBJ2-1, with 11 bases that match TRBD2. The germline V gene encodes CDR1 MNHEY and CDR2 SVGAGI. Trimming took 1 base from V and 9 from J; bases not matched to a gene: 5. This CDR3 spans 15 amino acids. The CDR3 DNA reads TGTGCCAGCAGTTACTATTCGCTAGCGGGAGGTGAGCAGTTCTTC. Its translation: CASSYYSLAGGEQFF.